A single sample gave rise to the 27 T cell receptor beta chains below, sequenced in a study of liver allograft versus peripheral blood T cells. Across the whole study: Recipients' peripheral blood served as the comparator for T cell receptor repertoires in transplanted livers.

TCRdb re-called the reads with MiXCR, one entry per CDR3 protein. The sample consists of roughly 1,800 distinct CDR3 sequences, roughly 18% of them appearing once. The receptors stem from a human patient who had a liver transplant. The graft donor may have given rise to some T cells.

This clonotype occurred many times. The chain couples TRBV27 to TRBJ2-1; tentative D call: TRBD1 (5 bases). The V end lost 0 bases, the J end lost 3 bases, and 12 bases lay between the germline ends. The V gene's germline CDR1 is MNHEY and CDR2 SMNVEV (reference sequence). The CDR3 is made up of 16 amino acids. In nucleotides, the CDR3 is TGTGCCAGCAGTTTATCAACCAGGGAAGGCTACAATGAGCAGTTCTTC. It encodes CASSLSTREGYNEQFF.

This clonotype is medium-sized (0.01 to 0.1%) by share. CDR3 region: CAWRGQGPYGYTF. Written as DNA, the CDR3 is TGTGCCTGGAGGGGACAGGGACCCTATGGCTACACCTTC. V and J are TRBV30 and TRBJ1-2; 9 bases fit TRBD1. This CDR3 has 13 residues. CDR1 is GTSNPN, CDR2 SVGIG, per germline (reference sequence). J was trimmed by 4 bases and V by 3 bases; bases with no gene match: 3.

In DNA, the CDR3 is TGTGCCAGCAGTGATCCCCTCCATGGGACTAGTCTCGTCGATGAGCAGTTCTTC. Translating gives CASSDPLHGTSLVDEQFF. This chain connects TRBV27 to TRBJ2-1, with 8 positions matching TRBD2. With V trimmed by 5 bases and J by 8 bases, 20 bases remained unmatched. Germline CDR1 reads MNHEY; CDR2 reads SMNVEV (reference sequence). This CDR3 contains 18 residues.

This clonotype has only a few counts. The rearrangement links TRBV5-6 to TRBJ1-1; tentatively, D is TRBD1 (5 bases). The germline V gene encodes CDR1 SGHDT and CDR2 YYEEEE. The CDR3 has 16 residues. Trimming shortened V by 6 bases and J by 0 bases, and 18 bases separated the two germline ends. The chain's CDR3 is CASIFWGEGLNTEAFF. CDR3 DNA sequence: TGTGCCAGCATCTTTTGGGGGGAAGGTTTGAACACTGAAGCTTTCTTT. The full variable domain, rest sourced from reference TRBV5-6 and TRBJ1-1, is DAGVTQSPTHLIKTRGQQVTLRCSPKSGHDTVSWYQQALGQGPQFIFQYYEEEERQRGNFPDRFSGHQFPNYSSELNVNALLLGDSALYLCASIFWGEGLNTEAFFGQGTRLTVV.

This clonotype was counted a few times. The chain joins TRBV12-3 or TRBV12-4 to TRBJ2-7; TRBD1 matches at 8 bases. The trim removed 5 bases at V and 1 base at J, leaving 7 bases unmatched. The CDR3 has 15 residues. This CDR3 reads CASSGGTGISYEQYF. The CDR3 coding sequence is TGTGCCAGCAGTGGTGGGACAGGCATATCCTACGAGCAGTACTTC.

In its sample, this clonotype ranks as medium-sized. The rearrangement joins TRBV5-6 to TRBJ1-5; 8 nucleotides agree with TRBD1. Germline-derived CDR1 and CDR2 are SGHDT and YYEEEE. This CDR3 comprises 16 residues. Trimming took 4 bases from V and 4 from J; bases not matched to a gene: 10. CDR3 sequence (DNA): TGTGCCAGCAGCACGAGACAGGGGTTGGCAAATCAGCCCCAGCATTTT. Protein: CASSTRQGLANQPQHF. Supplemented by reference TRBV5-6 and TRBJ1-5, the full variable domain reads DAGVTQSPTHLIKTRGQQVTLRCSPKSGHDTVSWYQQALGQGPQFIFQYYEEEERQRGNFPDRFSGHQFPNYSSELNVNALLLGDSALYLCASSTRQGLANQPQHFGDGTRLSIL.

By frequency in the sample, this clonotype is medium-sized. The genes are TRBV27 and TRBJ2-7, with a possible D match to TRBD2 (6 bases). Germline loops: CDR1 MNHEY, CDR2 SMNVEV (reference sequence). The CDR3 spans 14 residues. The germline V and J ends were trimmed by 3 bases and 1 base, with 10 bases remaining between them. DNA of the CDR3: TGTGCCAGCAGTTTTGTTGGGGGGTCCTACGAGCAGTACTTC. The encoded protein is CASSFVGGSYEQYF.

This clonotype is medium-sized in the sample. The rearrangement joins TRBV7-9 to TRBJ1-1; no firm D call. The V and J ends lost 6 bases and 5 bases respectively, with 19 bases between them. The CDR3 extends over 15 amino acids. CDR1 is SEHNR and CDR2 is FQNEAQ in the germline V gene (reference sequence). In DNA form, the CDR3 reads TGTGCCAGCAGTCCCAGTGTAGGGAGGAATACTGAAGCTTTCTTT. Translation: CASSPSVGRNTEAFF.

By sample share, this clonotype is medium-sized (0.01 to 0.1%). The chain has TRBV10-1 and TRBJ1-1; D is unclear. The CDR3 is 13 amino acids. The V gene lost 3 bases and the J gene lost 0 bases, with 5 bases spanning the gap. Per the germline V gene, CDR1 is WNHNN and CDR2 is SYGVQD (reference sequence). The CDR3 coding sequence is TGCGCCAGCAGTGACAACTTGAACACTGAAGCTTTCTTT. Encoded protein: CASSDNLNTEAFF.

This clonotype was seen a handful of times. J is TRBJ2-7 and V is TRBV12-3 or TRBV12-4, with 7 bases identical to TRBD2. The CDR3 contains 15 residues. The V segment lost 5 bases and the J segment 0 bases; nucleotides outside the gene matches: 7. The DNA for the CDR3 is TGTGCCAGCAGTCAGACTAGCAAGGCCTCCTACGAGCAGTACTTC. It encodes CASSQTSKASYEQYF.

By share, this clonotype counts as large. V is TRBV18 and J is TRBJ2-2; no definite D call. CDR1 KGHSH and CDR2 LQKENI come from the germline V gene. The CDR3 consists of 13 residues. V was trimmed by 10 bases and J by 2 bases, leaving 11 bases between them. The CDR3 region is CAITGPNTGELFF. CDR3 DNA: TGTGCCATCACGGGCCCTAACACCGGGGAGCTGTTTTTT.

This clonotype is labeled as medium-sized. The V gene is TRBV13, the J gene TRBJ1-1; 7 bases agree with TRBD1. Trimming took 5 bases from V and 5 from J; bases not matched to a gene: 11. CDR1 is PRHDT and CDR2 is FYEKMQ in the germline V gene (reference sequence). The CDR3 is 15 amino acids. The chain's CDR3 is CASSALGRGRTEAFF. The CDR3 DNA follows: TGTGCCAGCAGCGCCCTGGGGAGGGGGCGAACTGAAGCTTTCTTT.

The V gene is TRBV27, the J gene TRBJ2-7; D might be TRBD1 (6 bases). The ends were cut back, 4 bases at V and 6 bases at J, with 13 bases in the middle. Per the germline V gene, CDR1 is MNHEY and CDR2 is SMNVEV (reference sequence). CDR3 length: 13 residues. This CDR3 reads CASSWTVKGEQYF. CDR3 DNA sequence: TGTGCCAGCAGTTGGACAGTTAAGGGCGAGCAGTACTTC.

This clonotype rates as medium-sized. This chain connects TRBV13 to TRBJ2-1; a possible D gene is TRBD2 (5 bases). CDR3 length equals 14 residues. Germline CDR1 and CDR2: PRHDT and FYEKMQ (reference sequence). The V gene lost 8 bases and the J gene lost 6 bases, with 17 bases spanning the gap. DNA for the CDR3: TGTGCCAGCCTACTAGGACCCGGTTTCAATGAGCAGTTCTTC. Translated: CASLLGPGFNEQFF.

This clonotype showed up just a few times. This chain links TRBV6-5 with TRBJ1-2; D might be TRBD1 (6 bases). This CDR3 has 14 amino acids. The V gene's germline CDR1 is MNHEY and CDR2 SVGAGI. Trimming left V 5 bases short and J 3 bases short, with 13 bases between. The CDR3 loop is CASSGPTGYYGYTF. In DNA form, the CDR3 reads TGTGCCAGCAGTGGCCCAACAGGGTACTATGGCTACACCTTC.

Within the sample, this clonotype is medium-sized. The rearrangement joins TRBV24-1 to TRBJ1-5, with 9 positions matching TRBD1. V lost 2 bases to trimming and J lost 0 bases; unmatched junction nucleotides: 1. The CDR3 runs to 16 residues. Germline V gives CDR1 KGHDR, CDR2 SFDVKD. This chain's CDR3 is CATSDSDRGSNQPQHF. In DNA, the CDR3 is TGTGCCACCAGTGATTCGGACAGGGGTAGCAATCAGCCCCAGCATTTT.

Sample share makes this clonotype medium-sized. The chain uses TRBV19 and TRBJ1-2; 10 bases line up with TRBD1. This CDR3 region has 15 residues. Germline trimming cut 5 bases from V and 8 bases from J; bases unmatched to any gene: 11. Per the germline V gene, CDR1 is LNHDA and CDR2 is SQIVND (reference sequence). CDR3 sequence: CASSPRTGGYWGYTF. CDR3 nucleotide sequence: TGTGCCAGTAGTCCGCGGACAGGGGGGTATTGGGGCTACACCTTC.

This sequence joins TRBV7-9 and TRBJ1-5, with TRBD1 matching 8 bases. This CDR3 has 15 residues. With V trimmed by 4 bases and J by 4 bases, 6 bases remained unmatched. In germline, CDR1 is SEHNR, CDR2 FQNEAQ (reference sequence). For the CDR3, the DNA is TGTGCCAGCAGCTCCAGTGGACAGGGTAATCAGCCCCAGCATTTT. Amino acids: CASSSSGQGNQPQHF. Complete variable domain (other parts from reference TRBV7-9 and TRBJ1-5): DTGVSQNPRHKITKRGQNVTFRCDPISEHNRLYWYRQTLGQGPEFLTYFQNEAQLEKSRLLSDRFSAERPKGSFSTLEIQRTEQGDSAMYLCASSSSGQGNQPQHFGDGTRLSIL.

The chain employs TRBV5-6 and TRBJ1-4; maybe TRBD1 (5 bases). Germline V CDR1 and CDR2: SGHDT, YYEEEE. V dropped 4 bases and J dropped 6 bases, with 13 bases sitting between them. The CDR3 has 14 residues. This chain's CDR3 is CASSPVGAHEKLFF. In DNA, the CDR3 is TGTGCCAGCAGCCCGGTCGGGGCGCATGAAAAACTGTTTTTT.

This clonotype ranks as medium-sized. This CDR3 reads CAWSVSFNTEAFF. The DNA for the CDR3 is TGTGCCTGGAGTGTTTCGTTCAACACTGAAGCTTTCTTT. V and J are TRBV30 and TRBJ1-1; the D is unclear. This CDR3 region has 13 residues. Per the germline V gene, CDR1 is GTSNPN and CDR2 is SVGIG (reference sequence). Trimming cost V 0 bases and J 2 bases, with 7 bases left between them.

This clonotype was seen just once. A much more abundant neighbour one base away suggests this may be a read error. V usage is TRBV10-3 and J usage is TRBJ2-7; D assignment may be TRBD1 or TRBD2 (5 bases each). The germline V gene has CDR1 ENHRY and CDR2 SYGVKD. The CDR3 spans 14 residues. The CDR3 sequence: CAIGTASSFYELYF. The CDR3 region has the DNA TGTGCCATAGGGACGGCGTCGTCGTTCTACGAGCTGTACTTC.

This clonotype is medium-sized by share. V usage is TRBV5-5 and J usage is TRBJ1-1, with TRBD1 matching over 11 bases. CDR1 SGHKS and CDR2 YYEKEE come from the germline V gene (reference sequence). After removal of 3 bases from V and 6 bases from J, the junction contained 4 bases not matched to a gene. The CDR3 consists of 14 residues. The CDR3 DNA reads TGTGCCAGCAGCTGGGACAGGGGGATCGCTGAAGCTTTCTTT. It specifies CASSWDRGIAEAFF.

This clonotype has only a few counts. The CDR3 region has the DNA TGTGCCATCAGTGTGGGCCCCTGGGACAGGGAATGCTATGGCTACACCTTC. It encodes CAISVGPWDRECYGYTF. This chain links TRBV10-3 with TRBJ1-2; 9 bases agree with TRBD1. With 4 bases clipped from V and 4 bases from J, the junction kept 13 bases outside the gene matches. Germline assignment: CDR1 ENHRY and CDR2 SYGVKD. The CDR3 totals 17 residues.

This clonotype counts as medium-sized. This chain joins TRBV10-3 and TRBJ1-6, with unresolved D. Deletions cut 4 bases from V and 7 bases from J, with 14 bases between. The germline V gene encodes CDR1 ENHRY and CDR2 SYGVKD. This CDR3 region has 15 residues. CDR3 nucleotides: TGTGCCATCAGTGGCGGAGCGGCCTTCAATTCACCCCTCCACTTT. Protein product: CAISGGAAFNSPLHF.

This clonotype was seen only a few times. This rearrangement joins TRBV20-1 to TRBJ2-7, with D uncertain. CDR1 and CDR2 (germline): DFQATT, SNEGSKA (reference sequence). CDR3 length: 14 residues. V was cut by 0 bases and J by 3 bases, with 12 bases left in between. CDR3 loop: CSARDPQADYEQYF. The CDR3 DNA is TGCAGTGCTAGAGATCCCCAGGCCGACTACGAGCAGTACTTC.

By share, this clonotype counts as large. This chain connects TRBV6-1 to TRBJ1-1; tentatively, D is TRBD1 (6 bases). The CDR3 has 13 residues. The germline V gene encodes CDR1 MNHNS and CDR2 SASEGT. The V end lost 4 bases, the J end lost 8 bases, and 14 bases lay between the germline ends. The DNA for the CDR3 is TGTGCCAGCAGTGGTCAGGGGTCCGACGAAGCTTTCTTT. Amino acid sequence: CASSGQGSDEAFF.

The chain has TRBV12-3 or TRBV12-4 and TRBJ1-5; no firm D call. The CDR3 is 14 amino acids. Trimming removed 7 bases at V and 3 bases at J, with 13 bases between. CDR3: CASTHGWVNQPQHF. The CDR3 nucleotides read TGTGCCAGCACCCACGGCTGGGTCAATCAGCCCCAGCATTTT.